This TCR beta chain comes out of a study of blood T cell repertoires in COVID-19. Per the original methods: Amplified reference gene primers provided the basis for estimating nucleated cell counts. The table came from immunoSEQ multiplex PCR; TCRdb's copy has only in-frame clones and leaves some out. From that table come the V and J calls and clone size; the DNA was used to work out D and trimming. Seen here are around 70,000 clones, approximately 91% observed once, and the top ten hold approximately 2.8%. It was during active infection that Seattle patients were enrolled and then longitudinally followed. Sequenced input: peripheral blood. This receptor was identified in a man aged 45-65 years with COVID-19, enrolled during active disease.

The CDR3 nucleotides are TGTGCCAGTAGTATACTAGCGGGAGTTTTCAATGAGCAGTTCTTC. This codes for CASSILAGVFNEQFF. The chain links TRBV19 to TRBJ2-1, with TRBD2 identical over 10 bases. This CDR3 has 15 residues. Germline V lookup: CDR1 LNHDA, CDR2 SQIVND (reference sequence). Unmatched junction bases numbered 4, after V lost 2 bases and J lost 6 bases.